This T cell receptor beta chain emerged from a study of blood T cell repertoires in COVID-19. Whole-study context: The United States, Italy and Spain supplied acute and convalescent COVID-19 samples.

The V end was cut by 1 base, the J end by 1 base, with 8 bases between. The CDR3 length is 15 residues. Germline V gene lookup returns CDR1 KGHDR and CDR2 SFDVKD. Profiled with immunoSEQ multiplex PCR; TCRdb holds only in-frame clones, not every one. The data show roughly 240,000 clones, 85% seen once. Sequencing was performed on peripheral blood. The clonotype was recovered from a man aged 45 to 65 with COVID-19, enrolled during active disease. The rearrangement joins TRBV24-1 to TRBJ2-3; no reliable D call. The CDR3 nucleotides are TGTGCCACCAGTGATTTCCTGTCCCGCACAGATACGCAGTATTTT. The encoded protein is CATSDFLSRTDTQYF.